These 13 T cell receptor beta chains were all obtained from the same sample, sequenced in a study of breast tumors, draining lymph nodes, adjacent tissues. TCRdb re-analysed the multiplex PCR reads in MiXCR, keeping a single row per CDR3 protein. Among around 170,000 distinct CDR3 sequences listed, 33% were seen once. Samples came from axillary lymph nodes draining the breast cancer. Sequencing input: axillary lymph node tissue. The receptors come from a female donor with breast cancer. Some clones in this sample may be carry-over from other donors' samples.

This clonotype was seen at least ten times. V usage is TRBV14 and J usage is TRBJ1-3; the D is unclear. The CDR3 spans 15 residues. V lost 0 bases to trimming and J lost 0 bases, with 6 bases between them. The germline V gene has CDR1 SGHDN and CDR2 FVKESK. CDR3 region: CASSQDSSSGNTIYF. In DNA, the CDR3 is TGTGCCAGCAGCCAAGATTCCAGCTCTGGAAACACCATATATTTT.

This clonotype was observed at least ten times. V and J are TRBV7-6 and TRBJ1-3; 8 bases agree with TRBD1. The J segment lost 7 bases and the V segment lost 1 base, leaving 6 bases of the junction unmatched. Germline V gene lookup returns CDR1 SGHVS and CDR2 FNYEAQ. The CDR3 has 15 amino acids. CDR3 loop: CASSLESRGQNTIYF. The CDR3 nucleotides read TGTGCCAGCAGCTTAGAGAGCAGGGGGCAGAACACCATATATTTT.

This chain joins TRBV20-1 and TRBJ2-3; 7 bases match TRBD2. Per the germline V gene, CDR1 is DFQATT and CDR2 is SNEGSKA (reference sequence). J was trimmed by 6 bases and V by 1 base; bases with no gene match: 7. This CDR3 has 14 residues. The chain's CDR3 is CSARVGGNWDTQYF. In nucleotides, the CDR3 is TGCAGTGCTAGAGTGGGAGGGAATTGGGATACGCAGTATTTT.

This clonotype was counted at least ten times. The V and J genes are TRBV18 and TRBJ2-5; the D is unclear. V lost 1 base and J lost 1, with 4 bases in between. This CDR3 is 13 amino acids long. The germline V gene encodes CDR1 KGHSH and CDR2 LQKENI. The CDR3 spells CASSPLFQETQYF. The CDR3 DNA follows: TGTGCCAGCTCACCACTTTTCCAAGAGACCCAGTACTTC.

This clonotype was observed at least ten times. The rearrangement links TRBV4-2 to TRBJ2-7, with 9 positions matching TRBD1. The CDR3 is 17 amino acids. With 4 bases clipped from V and 8 bases from J, the junction kept 18 bases outside the gene matches. The germline gives CDR1 LGHNA, CDR2 YNFKEQ. This CDR3 reads CASSPTYGTGTAEKQYF. The CDR3 bases are TGTGCCAGCAGCCCAACTTACGGGACAGGGACCGCTGAAAAGCAGTACTTC.

The V gene is TRBV20-1, the J gene TRBJ1-5, with 9 bases identical to TRBD1. The CDR3 runs to 14 residues. Germline CDR1 reads DFQATT; CDR2 reads SNEGSKA (reference sequence). V trimming: 2 bases; J trimming: 7 bases; junction bases outside the gene matches: 6. CDR3 DNA sequence: TGCAGTGCTAGAAAAGGGACAGGGAAACAGCCCCAGCATTTT. This sequence encodes CSARKGTGKQPQHF.

The chain uses TRBV24-1 and TRBJ2-6; 9 bases are a match to TRBD1. CDR3 size: 14 residues. Germline assignment: CDR1 KGHDR and CDR2 SFDVKD. V shed 12 bases, J shed 0 bases, and the junction held 2 bases outside the gene matches. As DNA, the CDR3 is TGTGCCGCGGGACAGGGCTCTGGGGCCAACGTCCTGACTTTC. It specifies CAAGQGSGANVLTF.

This clonotype was seen ten or more times. The chain carries TRBV19 and TRBJ2-2; D is tentatively TRBD1 or TRBD2 (5 bases each). V gave up 2 bases and J gave up 6 bases, with 10 bases separating them. This CDR3 comprises 14 residues. Germline assignment: CDR1 LNHDA and CDR2 SQIVND (reference sequence). CDR3 protein: CASSIQGAPGELFF. The CDR3 nucleotides are TGTGCCAGTAGTATACAGGGAGCTCCCGGGGAGCTGTTTTTT.

This clonotype occurred many times. V gene TRBV7-3 combines with J gene TRBJ2-2, with unresolved D. This CDR3 has 16 residues. Deletions cut 1 base from V and 2 bases from J, with 11 bases between. Germline V gene data show CDR1 as SGHTA and CDR2 as FQGTGA. CDR3: CASSLIGRPNTGELFF. The CDR3 DNA sequence: TGTGCCAGCAGCTTAATCGGACGGCCCAACACCGGGGAGCTGTTTTTT.

This clonotype was counted many times. V usage is TRBV19 and J usage is TRBJ1-4; D unclear. The germline V gene has CDR1 LNHDA and CDR2 SQIVND (reference sequence). Trimming stripped 3 bases from V and 5 bases from J, with 10 bases between. There are 14 residues in the CDR3. This chain's CDR3 is CASSIVTENEKLFF. The CDR3 bases are TGTGCCAGTAGTATTGTTACAGAAAATGAAAAACTGTTTTTT. Looking up the rest from reference TRBV19 and TRBJ1-4 gives the full variable domain: DGGITQSPKYLFRKEGQNVTLSCEQNLNHDAMYWYRQDPGQGLRLIYYSQIVNDFQKGDIAEGYSVSREKKESFPLTVTSAQKNPTAFYLCASSIVTENEKLFFGSGTQLSVL.

In its sample, this clonotype was seen many times. This sequence joins TRBV4-1 and TRBJ1-5; D remains unclear. Germline assignment: CDR1 MGHRA and CDR2 YSYEKL. Trimming removed 0 bases from V and 2 bases from J, with 5 bases in between. The CDR3 covers 14 residues. In DNA, the CDR3 is TGCGCCAGCAGCCAAGAGTCCGGCAATCAGCCCCAGCATTTT. The encoded protein is CASSQESGNQPQHF.

At least ten counts were recorded for this clonotype. CDR3 region: CASTLDRASSPLHF. The CDR3, as DNA: TGTGCCAGCACCCTGGACAGGGCGAGTTCACCCCTCCACTTT. This rearrangement joins TRBV28 to TRBJ1-6; 8 bases are a match to TRBD1. V was pared by 7 bases and J by 9 bases, with 8 bases of the junction left unmatched. CDR3 length equals 14 residues. Germline CDR1 is MDHEN and CDR2 is SYDVKM.

V usage is TRBV19 and J usage is TRBJ1-6; weak D call: TRBD1 (6 bases). The CDR3 has 17 amino acids. Germline V gene sequence: CDR1 LNHDA, CDR2 SQIVND (reference sequence). Between the trimmed V and J ends, which lost 0 bases and 9 bases, there was a span of 18 bases. The CDR3 protein is CASSIDNTGTSGSPLHF. CDR3 coding DNA: TGTGCCAGTAGTATAGACAATACAGGGACTAGCGGTTCACCCCTCCACTTT. Full variable domain (outside the CDR3, taken from reference TRBV19 and TRBJ1-6): DGGITQSPKYLFRKEGQNVTLSCEQNLNHDAMYWYRQDPGQGLRLIYYSQIVNDFQKGDIAEGYSVSREKKESFPLTVTSAQKNPTAFYLCASSIDNTGTSGSPLHFGNGTRLTVT.